This T cell receptor beta chain comes out of a study of cytomegalovirus exposure and HLA in healthy donors. Study-level background: Some 91 million unique TCRs from HLA-typed donors were held in an early release of data.

PCR employed 60 Vbeta and 13 Jbeta primers. Here immunoSEQ multiplex PCR was the method, and the copy in TCRdb shows in-frame clones only, minus some. Here the sample spans more than 95,000 clones, about 81% being singletons. In the case of this clone: Antigen unknown.

Findings of the study overall: With DRB1 most and HLA-C fewest, TCR association rates differed between HLA loci in a later analysis. An analysis that was carried out later associated 15,000 to 20,000 TCR beta sequences with HLA alleles at 0.05 false discovery rate.

Germline values: CDR1 LNHNV, CDR2 YYDKDF (reference sequence). V lost 1 base, J lost 0 bases, and 3 bases stayed unmatched. This CDR3 spans 16 amino acids. What was sequenced was PBMCs. V and J are TRBV15 and TRBJ1-3; 7 nucleotides match TRBD1. The receptor was derived from a woman aged 30 to 39 in good health and CMV-seronegative. CDR3 sequence (DNA): TGTGCCACCAGCAGAGGGGACAGCTTCTCTGGAAACACCATATATTTT. As protein: CATSRGDSFSGNTIYF.